This T cell receptor beta chain was recovered during a study of spatial heterogeneity in lung cancer. Time point denoted: blood at routine non-recurrence follow-up after resection. From tumor, nontumor lung or frozen PBMC, whole RNA was taken unsorted for sequencing. This clonotype has at least ten counts. TCRdb recomputed calls from the 5' RACE reads with MiXCR, one row per CDR3 protein. The sample carries around 27,000 distinct CDR3 sequences, around 6.1% recorded once. This CDR3 has 15 residues. Germline lookup yields CDR1 SEHNR and CDR2 FQNEAQ (reference sequence). V lost 4 bases to trimming and J lost 4 bases; unmatched junction nucleotides: 6.

The sequenced sample was PBMCs, obtained at follow-up. The chain joins TRBV7-9 to TRBJ2-5; 10 positions agree with TRBD1. The origin of this receptor is a male donor with early-stage non-small cell lung cancer. CDR3 amino acids: CASSSTGGLGETQYF. The CDR3 DNA follows: TGTGCCAGCAGCTCGACAGGGGGCTTGGGAGAGACCCAGTACTTC.